A selection of T cell receptor beta chains follows, all from one sample in a study of blood T cells in healthy people across ages. From the 5' RACE reads, TCRdb called clonotypes with MiXCR, one entry per CDR3 protein. The sample includes about 1 million distinct CDR3 sequences, 20% to 25% seen only once; the top ten take approximately 0.71%. These data also featured in a second study, about T cells of mothers and their children.

Specimen: blood. The receptors originated from a girl between 2 and 10 years old in good health. Each CDR3 is given without its conserved first and last residue. Not all rows give a size; the values are once, few, many and, for expanded clones, a class.

CDR3 protein: ATSRDTGTGELF; V gene: TRBV15; clone size: few; J gene: TRBJ2-2
CDR3 protein: ATSRALTLGETQY; V gene: TRBV15; clone size: many; J gene: TRBJ2-5
CDR3 protein: ASSLRVKDTQY; V gene: TRBV3-1; clone size: few; J gene: TRBJ2-3
CDR3 protein: ASSYSTRGPDGYT; V gene: TRBV6-5; clone size: -; J gene: TRBJ1-2
CDR3 protein: ASSYPDSSGTQY; V gene: TRBV6-5; clone size: -; J gene: TRBJ2-5
CDR3 protein: ASHRRGGNWGDTQY; V gene: TRBV28; clone size: few; J gene: TRBJ2-3
CDR3 protein: ASSQEASTDTQY; V gene: TRBV3-1; clone size: few; J gene: TRBJ2-3
CDR3 protein: ASSRDSDNSPLH; V gene: TRBV4-3; clone size: few; J gene: TRBJ1-6
CDR3 protein: SAADRAGTDTQY; V gene: TRBV20-1; clone size: -; J gene: TRBJ2-3
CDR3 protein: ASSVQNTNTEAF; V gene: TRBV9; clone size: few; J gene: TRBJ1-1
CDR3 protein: ASSTRTGMGNEKLF; V gene: TRBV12-3/TRBV12-4; clone size: few; J gene: TRBJ1-4
CDR3 protein: ASSPIGTGSYGYT; V gene: TRBV28; clone size: -; J gene: TRBJ1-2
CDR3 protein: ASSLWGPSPTQY; V gene: TRBV7-3; clone size: -; J gene: TRBJ2-3
CDR3 protein: ASSINTIGSTEAF; V gene: TRBV28; clone size: few; J gene: TRBJ1-1
CDR3 protein: ASSKQGSTDTQY; V gene: TRBV19; clone size: -; J gene: TRBJ2-3
CDR3 protein: AISESTAGYNEQF; V gene: TRBV10-3; clone size: -; J gene: TRBJ2-1
CDR3 protein: ASTGLAGDTQY; V gene: TRBV5-1; clone size: few; J gene: TRBJ2-3
CDR3 protein: ASSQSSGTVHEKLF; V gene: TRBV4-2; clone size: -; J gene: TRBJ1-4
CDR3 protein: ASRSTGGAVDTQY; V gene: TRBV27; clone size: few; J gene: TRBJ2-3
CDR3 protein: AISVGRANEQF; V gene: TRBV10-3; clone size: -; J gene: TRBJ2-1
CDR3 protein: SVSFDSDGGNEQF; V gene: TRBV29-1; clone size: -; J gene: TRBJ2-1
CDR3 protein: ASSQKSSYNEQF; V gene: TRBV14; clone size: -; J gene: TRBJ2-1
CDR3 protein: ASTWKVSSYNEQF; V gene: TRBV5-6; clone size: -; J gene: TRBJ2-1
CDR3 protein: ASSQDFDSNSPLH; V gene: TRBV4-2; clone size: -; J gene: TRBJ1-6
CDR3 protein: SSSPDQLHNEQF; V gene: TRBV7-9; clone size: -; J gene: TRBJ2-1
CDR3 protein: ASSYNSGETQY; V gene: TRBV6-5; clone size: few; J gene: TRBJ2-5
CDR3 protein: ASRPSGRSYNEQF; V gene: TRBV12-3/TRBV12-4; clone size: few; J gene: TRBJ2-1
CDR3 protein: ASSQPGQVDSYEQY; V gene: TRBV4-1; clone size: few; J gene: TRBJ2-7
CDR3 protein: ASSMGQGADTQY; V gene: TRBV19; clone size: few; J gene: TRBJ2-3
CDR3 protein: SVIKGANEKLF; V gene: TRBV29-1; clone size: -; J gene: TRBJ1-4
CDR3 protein: SVSFPEAF; V gene: TRBV29-1; clone size: few; J gene: TRBJ1-1
CDR3 protein: ASSLTTGYEQF; V gene: TRBV27; clone size: -; J gene: TRBJ2-1
CDR3 protein: ASSLSSGVMNTEAF; V gene: TRBV11-3; clone size: few; J gene: TRBJ1-1
CDR3 protein: ASSYWVGEGTEAF; V gene: TRBV6-5; clone size: -; J gene: TRBJ1-1
CDR3 protein: ASSLVEPFGETQY; V gene: TRBV11-3; clone size: -; J gene: TRBJ2-5
CDR3 protein: ASTLLAEETQY; V gene: TRBV2; clone size: -; J gene: TRBJ2-5
CDR3 protein: SARSRTGPNEQF; V gene: TRBV20-1; clone size: few; J gene: TRBJ2-1
CDR3 protein: ASSFPTAGANVLT; V gene: TRBV13; clone size: -; J gene: TRBJ2-6
CDR3 protein: ASSTRDTNEKLF; V gene: TRBV6-2/TRBV6-3; clone size: few; J gene: TRBJ1-4
CDR3 protein: SVETGGKGYT; V gene: TRBV29-1; clone size: few; J gene: TRBJ1-2
CDR3 protein: ASSQRITGDTDTQY; V gene: TRBV4-3; clone size: -; J gene: TRBJ2-3
CDR3 protein: ASSEGTSFTDTQY; V gene: TRBV6-1; clone size: few; J gene: TRBJ2-3
CDR3 protein: SVAGTEQF; V gene: TRBV29-1; clone size: -; J gene: TRBJ2-1
CDR3 protein: ASSTLGGRGHEQF; V gene: TRBV19; clone size: -; J gene: TRBJ2-1
CDR3 protein: ATSKGGEETQY; V gene: TRBV15; clone size: -; J gene: TRBJ2-5
CDR3 protein: ASSRDRATEAF; V gene: TRBV12-3/TRBV12-4; clone size: -; J gene: TRBJ1-1
CDR3 protein: ASSQEIEGGPNQPQH; V gene: TRBV4-3; clone size: few; J gene: TRBJ1-5